Below are 29 T cell receptor beta chains sequenced from a single sample in a study of blood T cell repertoires in COVID-19. This table comes from immunoSEQ multiplex PCR, and its TCRdb copy is limited to in-frame clones, with some not included. The repertoire consists of over 250,000 clones, with approximately 90% occurring once and the leading ten covering around 0.91%. The sequenced sample consisted of peripheral blood. Receptors were obtained from a woman aged 35 to 49 who had recovered from COVID-19.

Written as DNA, the CDR3 is TGTGCCAGCAGTTCGGGAATCGGGGAGCTGTTTTTT. Protein sequence: CASSSGIGELFF. J is TRBJ2-2 and V is TRBV6-5; tentative D call: TRBD2 (5 bases). V lost 4 bases and J 7 bases, leaving 7 bases between the germline ends. CDR3 length: 12 residues. CDR1 and CDR2 (germline): MNHEY, SVGAGI.

The chain employs TRBV12-3 or TRBV12-4 and TRBJ1-3; D is undetermined. The V gene lost 7 bases and the J gene lost 0 bases, with 4 bases spanning the gap. The CDR3 sequence is 12 residues long. CDR3 region: CASTHSGNTIYF. The DNA for the CDR3 is TGTGCCAGCACCCACTCTGGAAACACCATATATTTT.

CDR3 loop: CATSTARRNSPLHF. The CDR3 DNA reads TGTGCCACCAGCACAGCCCGGAGAAATTCACCCCTCCACTTT. This sequence joins TRBV15 and TRBJ1-6; D unresolved. The CDR3 spans 14 residues. CDR1 is LNHNV, CDR2 YYDKDF, per germline (reference sequence). The V and J ends lost 4 bases and 7 bases respectively, with 11 bases between them.

The V and J genes are TRBV11-3 and TRBJ2-3, with 13 bases aligning to TRBD2. Germline V gene lookup returns CDR1 SGHNT and CDR2 YENEEA. V gave up 4 bases and J gave up 4 bases; unmatched junction bases: 5. The CDR3 runs to 16 residues. CDR3 DNA sequence: TGTGCCAGCAGCTCACCACTAGCGGGAGGGCCAGATACGCAGTATTTT. Its protein is CASSSPLAGGPDTQYF. Full variable domain (remainder filled in from reference TRBV11-3 and TRBJ2-3): EAGVVQSPRYKIIEKKQPVAFWCNPISGHNTLYWYLQNLGQGPELLIRYENEEAVDDSQLPKDRFSAERLKGVDSTLKIQPAELGDSAVYLCASSSPLAGGPDTQYFGPGTRLTVL.

The chain is built from TRBV30 and TRBJ1-2, with a possible D match to TRBD1 (5 bases). Trimming removed 5 bases from V and 4 bases from J, with 14 bases in between. Looked up from germline, CDR1 is GTSNPN and CDR2 is SVGIG (reference sequence). This CDR3 is built from 13 residues. The CDR3 DNA reads TGTGCCTGGTCCCGGGGGGGGGTCTATGGCTACACCTTC. The encoded protein is CAWSRGGVYGYTF.

The V and J genes are TRBV7-9 and TRBJ2-5; D possibly corresponds to TRBD2 (6 bases). Per germline, CDR1 SEHNR and CDR2 FQNEAQ (reference sequence). The CDR3 has 16 residues. V was shortened by 11 bases and J by 5 bases, with 27 bases between the two germline ends. DNA of the CDR3: TGTGCCCGCCGACCGTGGGCGGGAAGGAGTGGCGAGACCCAGTACTTC. Protein sequence: CARRPWAGRSGETQYF.

This chain connects TRBV21-1 to TRBJ2-2; TRBD1 reflects the table's D call only, with no check against the DNA. TRBV21-1 is given as a pseudogene. There are 16 residues in the CDR3. Here the CDR3 DNA reads TGTGCCAGCACCCTGACAGGGGGAGGGAACACCGGGGAGCTGTTTTTT. Its protein is CASTLTGGGNTGELFF.

J is TRBJ2-7 and V is TRBV15; 9 bases map to TRBD1. The CDR3 sequence is 15 residues long. Germline V gives CDR1 LNHNV, CDR2 YYDKDF (reference sequence). V shed 4 bases and J 5 bases; nucleotides not matched to a gene: 9. The CDR3 nucleotides read TGTGCCACCAGCAAGGGACAGGGCCTTCGGCACGAGCAGTACGTC. Translated, it gives CATSKGQGLRHEQYV.

V usage is TRBV2 and J usage is TRBJ1-3; D might be TRBD1 (5 bases). Trimming took off 6 bases at V and 1 base at J, with 10 bases between the two ends. Germline CDR1 is SNHLY and CDR2 is FYNNEI. This CDR3 has 14 residues. CDR3 sequence: CASSPNRSGNTIYF. For the CDR3, the DNA is TGTGCCAGCAGCCCCAACAGGTCTGGAAACACCATATATTTT.

The chain recombines TRBV3-1 (or the pseudogene TRBV3-2) with TRBJ2-7, with 7 bases identical to TRBD2. The CDR3 consists of 12 residues. The V segment lost 1 base and the J segment 12 bases; nucleotides outside the gene matches: 6. CDR1 and CDR2 from the germline V gene are LGHDT and YNNKEL (reference sequence). DNA for the CDR3: TGTGCCAGCAGCCAAGGGGGGGGTAGCGGGTACTTC. It encodes CASSQGGGSGYF.

CDR3 amino acids: CATRTGSHNSPLHF. CDR3 coding DNA: TGTGCCACCAGAACCGGGTCCCATAATTCACCCCTCCACTTT. This chain links TRBV10-3 with TRBJ1-6; D unresolved. The V end lost 10 bases, the J end lost 5 bases, and 15 bases lay between the germline ends. Germline-derived CDR1 and CDR2 are ENHRY and SYGVKD. The length of the CDR3 is 14 residues.

The chain combines TRBV7-3 with TRBJ2-1, with D unresolved. Trimming stripped 4 bases from V and 4 bases from J, with 5 bases between. CDR1 SGHTA and CDR2 FQGTGA come from the germline V gene. The CDR3 runs 12 residues. The CDR3 coding sequence is TGTGCCAGCAGCTCCTTATACAATGAGCAGTTCTTC. Protein: CASSSLYNEQFF.

This clone was seen more than once but under ten times. CDR3 residues: CAWSGTGGNSPLHF. CDR3 nucleotides: TGTGCCTGGAGTGGGACAGGGGGGAATTCACCCCTCCACTTT. V gene TRBV30 combines with J gene TRBJ1-6; TRBD1 matches at 10 bases. Germline-derived CDR1 and CDR2 are GTSNPN and SVGIG (reference sequence). The trim removed 1 base at V and 7 bases at J, leaving 1 base unmatched. There are 14 residues in the CDR3.

The chain couples TRBV5-6 to TRBJ1-2; 10 nucleotides agree with TRBD1. V trimming: 5 bases; J trimming: 4 bases; junction bases outside the gene matches: 14. Germline loops: CDR1 SGHDT, CDR2 YYEEEE. The CDR3 spans 17 residues. The DNA of the CDR3 is TGTGCCAGCAGGAATGGGACAGGGGTCTTTAAGCCCTATGGCTACACCTTC. It is translated as CASRNGTGVFKPYGYTF.

The genes are TRBV11-3 and TRBJ2-1, with TRBD2 identical over 12 bases. V shed 1 base, J shed 10 bases, and the junction held 8 bases outside the gene matches. The CDR3 is made up of 16 amino acids. Germline V gives CDR1 SGHNT, CDR2 YENEEA. For the CDR3, the DNA is TGTGCCAGCAGCTTAGGGCTAGCGGGAGGGGTCAAGGAGCAGTTCTTC. It specifies CASSLGLAGGVKEQFF.

CDR3 coding DNA: TGTGCCAGCACTAGCGGTGATACGCAGTATTTT. This gives the protein CASTSGDTQYF. This chain joins TRBV10-3 and TRBJ2-3; 8 bases agree with TRBD2. V gave up 10 bases and J gave up 6 bases; unmatched junction bases: 3. CDR1 and CDR2 from the germline V gene are ENHRY and SYGVKD. This CDR3 has 11 amino acids.

This rearrangement joins TRBV6-6 to TRBJ2-5; weak D call: TRBD2 (7 bases). Germline CDR1 MNHNY, CDR2 SVGAGI (reference sequence). The V end lost 7 bases, the J end lost 2 bases, and 14 bases lay between the germline ends. There are 14 residues in the CDR3. The chain's CDR3 is CASTTGGRQETQYF. CDR3 bases: TGTGCCAGCACCACCGGGGGGCGGCAAGAGACCCAGTACTTC.

V is TRBV6-6 and J is TRBJ2-2; possible D gene TRBD2, 6 bases. CDR1 and CDR2 (germline): MNHNY, SVGAGI (reference sequence). V was cut by 7 bases and J by 1 base, with 10 bases left in between. The CDR3 has 14 residues. The CDR3 protein is CASTYGGNTGELFF. The DNA of the CDR3 is TGTGCCAGCACCTACGGGGGGAACACCGGGGAGCTGTTTTTT.

V usage is TRBV4-3 and J usage is TRBJ2-1; possibly TRBD2 for D (5 bases). The CDR3 spans 15 residues. Per germline, CDR1 LGHNA and CDR2 YSLEER. The V and J ends lost 0 bases and 8 bases respectively, with 14 bases between them. The CDR3, as DNA: TGCGCCAGCAGCCAAGAGGGAGTGCGGCAGGATGAGCAGTTCTTC. It codes for CASSQEGVRQDEQFF.

The chain joins TRBV27 to TRBJ1-5; 8 positions match TRBD1. The CDR3 is 13 residues long. CDR1 and CDR2 (germline): MNHEY, SMNVEV (reference sequence). J was trimmed by 9 bases and V by 5 bases; bases with no gene match: 6. CDR3 protein: CASSHSGGRPQHF. For the CDR3, the DNA is TGTGCCAGCAGTCACTCAGGGGGCCGGCCCCAGCATTTT.

The chain joins TRBV28 to TRBJ1-1; weak D call: TRBD1 (5 bases). The CDR3 is made up of 14 amino acids. Germline lookup yields CDR1 MDHEN and CDR2 SYDVKM. Deletions cut 2 bases from V and 1 base from J, with 8 bases between. The CDR3 region has the DNA TGTGCCAGCAGTTTAGCCGGGGGGAACACTGAAGCTTTCTTT. The encoded protein is CASSLAGGNTEAFF.

The V call is TRBV30, the J call TRBJ2-4, with a tentative D call TRBD2 (5 bases). This CDR3 contains 17 residues. Germline CDR1 reads GTSNPN; CDR2 reads SVGIG (reference sequence). Trimming shortened V by 3 bases and J by 3 bases, and 21 bases separated the two germline ends. The CDR3 region has the DNA TGTGCCTGGAGCGGACTCTGGCCCCTTTGGGACAAAAACATTCAGTACTTC. This translates into CAWSGLWPLWDKNIQYF.

This clone was picked up one time. The chain recombines TRBV19 with TRBJ1-1; 7 nucleotides align to TRBD1. The germline gives CDR1 LNHDA, CDR2 SQIVND (reference sequence). CDR3 length: 14 residues. Trimming at V came to 4 bases and at J to 0 bases, leaving 2 bases not matched to a gene. CDR3 loop: CASSKTGVNTEAFF. CDR3 nucleotides: TGTGCCAGTAGTAAAACAGGGGTGAACACTGAAGCTTTCTTT.

This clone showed up just once. CDR3 in amino acids: CASSILADSYNEQFF. The DNA of the CDR3 is TGTGCCAGTAGTATCCTAGCGGACTCCTACAATGAGCAGTTCTTC. This rearrangement joins TRBV19 to TRBJ2-1; 7 positions agree with TRBD2. The CDR3 has 15 amino acids. J was trimmed by 0 bases and V by 3 bases; bases with no gene match: 2. The germline V gene encodes CDR1 LNHDA and CDR2 SQIVND (reference sequence).

The gene calls are TRBV11-2 and TRBJ1-1; 11 bases line up with TRBD1. Germline values: CDR1 SGHAT, CDR2 FQNNGV. With V trimmed by 5 bases and J by 5 bases, 4 bases remained unmatched. The CDR3 runs 14 residues. The CDR3 loop is CASSADRGRTEAFF. The CDR3 DNA follows: TGTGCCAGCAGCGCGGACAGGGGGCGGACTGAAGCTTTCTTT. The full variable domain, in which reference TRBV11-2 and TRBJ1-1 provide the parts outside the CDR3, is EAGVAQSPRYKIIEKRQSVAFWCNPISGHATLYWYQQILGQGPKLLIQFQNNGVVDDSQLPKDRFSAERLKGVDSTLKIQPAKLEDSAVYLCASSADRGRTEAFFGQGTRLTVV.

This CDR3 reads CASSTPRGAGLKQYF. CDR3 DNA: TGTGCCAGCAGCACCCCCCGGGGGGCTGGTCTAAAGCAGTACTTC. The gene calls are TRBV21-1 and TRBJ2-7; the D call TRBD2 from the table was never checked on the DNA. TRBV21-1 is flagged as a pseudogene. The CDR3 covers 15 residues.

The chain uses TRBV4-3 and TRBJ2-2, with D perhaps TRBD1 (6 bases). Germline V CDR1 and CDR2: LGHNA, YSLEER. Trimming removed 0 bases at V and 3 bases at J, with 11 bases between. This CDR3 contains 16 residues. DNA for the CDR3: TGCGCCAGCAGCCAAGATCCGAACAGGGACACCGGGGAGCTGTTTTTT. As protein: CASSQDPNRDTGELFF.

This clone was observed a single time. V is TRBV7-3 and J is TRBJ2-3; the D gene is possibly TRBD1 (5 bases). V lost 5 bases, J lost 5 bases, and 11 bases lay in between. Germline CDR1 is SGHTA and CDR2 is FQGTGA. There are 13 residues in the CDR3. The CDR3 nucleotides are TGTGCCAGCAGCCCCGGACACCTAGATACGCAGTATTTT. This translates into CASSPGHLDTQYF.

The chain combines TRBV27 with TRBJ2-1; the D gene is possibly TRBD2 (6 bases). Germline lookup yields CDR1 MNHEY and CDR2 SMNVEV (reference sequence). The ends were cut back, 6 bases at V and 3 bases at J, with 15 bases in the middle. This CDR3 region has 15 residues. DNA of the CDR3: TGTGCCAGCAGCCGAGGGACTCCCGACTACAATGAGCAGTTCTTC. Its translation: CASSRGTPDYNEQFF.